The 7 T cell receptor beta chains reported below all come from one sample, sequenced in a study of blood T cell repertoires in COVID-19. Using immunoSEQ multiplex PCR, the repertoire was profiled, and TCRdb retains in-frame clones only, with some absent. Here the sample spans over 250,000 clones, 65% to 90% being singletons. Sequenced material: peripheral blood. The origin of the receptors is a human donor in a cohort sampled during active COVID-19.

In its sample, this clone was seen a few times. V is TRBV14 and J is TRBJ1-4; TRBD1 matches at 9 bases. The CDR3 sequence is 15 residues long. The trim removed 6 bases at V and 8 bases at J, leaving 10 bases unmatched. Per the germline V gene, CDR1 is SGHDN and CDR2 is FVKESK. This chain's CDR3 is CASSRRTGEREKLFF. The CDR3 bases are TGTGCCAGCAGTCGCAGGACAGGGGAGCGAGAAAAACTGTTTTTT.

In its sample, this clone was seen once. The rearrangement joins TRBV11-2 to TRBJ1-6; TRBD1 is a possible D gene (5 bases). The CDR3 is made up of 14 amino acids. The germline gives CDR1 SGHAT, CDR2 FQNNGV. Trimming left V 1 base short and J 6 bases short, with 7 bases between. CDR3 region: CASSLVRANSPLHF. CDR3 DNA sequence: TGTGCCAGCAGCTTAGTCAGGGCTAATTCACCCCTCCACTTT.

The V and J genes are TRBV7-3 and TRBJ2-1; 7 positions agree with TRBD2. V lost 5 bases and J lost 9; bases outside the gene matches: 4. CDR1 is SGHTA and CDR2 is FQGTGA in the germline V gene. This CDR3 has 12 amino acids. CDR3 nucleotides: TGTGCCAGCAGCCTAGCGGTGGGTGAGCAGTTCTTC. It codes for CASSLAVGEQFF. Drawing the rest from reference TRBV7-3 and TRBJ2-1, the complete variable domain is GAGVSQTPSNKVTEKGKYVELRCDPISGHTALYWYRQSLGQGPEFLIYFQGTGAADDSGLPNDRFFAVRPEGSVSTLKIQRTERGDSAVYLCASSLAVGEQFFGPGTRLTVL.

The chain carries TRBV9 and TRBJ2-5; D possibly corresponds to TRBD2 (6 bases). The CDR3 sequence is 15 residues long. V lost 0 bases, J lost 0 bases, and 9 bases lay in between. The germline V gene encodes CDR1 SGDLS and CDR2 YYNGEE. CDR3 in DNA: TGTGCCAGCAGCGTAGGGGCGGGAAACCAAGAGACCCAGTACTTC. Residues: CASSVGAGNQETQYF.

The gene calls are TRBV6-5 and TRBJ2-7; 10 bases are shared with TRBD2. Trimming removed 6 bases from V and 7 bases from J; junction bases left unmatched: 9. Germline V CDR1 and CDR2: MNHEY, SVGAGI. CDR3 size: 14 residues. As DNA, the CDR3 is TGTGCCAGCAGCGACAGCGGGAGGGCCTGGGAGCAGTACTTC. Its translation: CASSDSGRAWEQYF.

The chain recombines TRBV6-5 with TRBJ1-1, with D hard to call. CDR1 and CDR2 from the germline V gene are MNHEY and SVGAGI. V lost 6 bases, J lost 0 bases, and 14 bases lay in between. The CDR3 loop spans 15 amino acids. CDR3 region: CASSLEVAVNTEAFF. The DNA for the CDR3 is TGTGCCAGCAGCCTCGAGGTGGCAGTGAACACTGAAGCTTTCTTT.

V is TRBV5-1 and J is TRBJ2-1; 8 bases are a match to TRBD2. The germline V gene has CDR1 SGHRS and CDR2 YFSETQ. Trimming cost V 2 bases and J 3 bases; bases outside gene matches: 4. This CDR3 is 15 amino acids long. The CDR3 DNA sequence: TGCGCCAGCAGCTTAGAACTAGCGGACTACAATGAGCAGTTCTTC. The encoded protein is CASSLELADYNEQFF.